This T cell receptor (beta chain) was retrieved from a study of OX40 agonist ivuxolimab in advanced cancers. The study's findings and limits: Partly responding patients at 0.1-3.0 mg/kg showed some of the smallest clonal expansion.

Concerning this clone: Its antigen is not identified.

V was clipped by 5 bases and J by 3 bases; unmatched bases: 14. Germline CDR1 and CDR2: MGHDK and SYGVNS. The CDR3 runs to 18 residues. The data were produced by immunoSEQ multiplex PCR, yet TCRdb's version contains in-frame clones alone and is incomplete. The sample shows 60,000 to 65,000 clones, roughly nine tenths of them seen only once. At cycle 4 day 1, cycle 7 day 1, and baseline, blood was sampled. Sequenced material: CD4+ or CD8+ T cells sorted from blood, taken in a trial of the OX40 agonist ivuxolimab. The V and J genes are TRBV25-1 and TRBJ2-2; TRBD2 agrees at 8 bases. This receptor was taken from an adult with an advanced solid tumor such as melanoma, head and neck, liver or kidney cancer. CDR3 region: CASSPGGGLFPDTGELFF. The CDR3, as DNA: TGTGCCAGCAGTCCCGGGGGGGGACTATTCCCGGACACCGGGGAGCTGTTTTTT. Full variable domain (rest looked up from reference TRBV25-1 and TRBJ2-2): EADIYQTPRYLVIGTGKKITLECSQTMGHDKMYWYQQDPGMELHLIHYSYGVNSTEKGDLSSESTVSRIRTEHFPLTLESARPSHTSQYLCASSPGGGLFPDTGELFFGEGSRLTVL.